This T cell receptor (beta chain) was identified in a study of T cells after yellow fever vaccination. The CDR3 runs to 14 residues. V gave up 4 bases and J gave up 7 bases, with 14 bases separating them. Germline loops: CDR1 ENHRY, CDR2 SYGVKD. There are a few counts of this clonotype. TCRdb called the 5' RACE reads again in MiXCR, with one record for every CDR3 protein. The sample consists of around 350,000 distinct CDR3 sequences, over 5% of them appearing once. The clonotype comes from a young man who received the YFV17D yellow fever vaccine. The rearrangement joins TRBV10-3 to TRBJ2-1; D possibly corresponds to TRBD1 (5 bases). The starting material was PBMCs, obtained 5 days after the yellow fever booster vaccination. The CDR3, as DNA: TGTGCCATCAGTGTTGACAGAGACATGAATGAGCAGTTCTTC. This gives the protein CAISVDRDMNEQFF.